This T cell receptor (beta chain) was retrieved from a study of graft-versus-host responses after intestinal transplantation. Study summary: Grafts were multivisceral, liver-intestinal, or isolated intestinal. Recipients were all induced with anti-thymocyte globulin, then given tacrolimus and steroids for about three years. Study-wide results and limits: Recipient marrow harbored GvH clones, some of which surfaced first in ileum or blood. Graft-donor T cell macrochimerism coincided with high graft-versus-host to host-versus-graft clonal ratios in allografts.

Clones were read by immunoSEQ multiplex PCR, and TCRdb kept only the in-frame ones, dropping some. The table records around 3,000 clones, under 95% of them present only once. On this clone: Antigen specificity is unknown.

Sequenced material: bone marrow, taken 357 days after transplant. The sequence was collected from a human patient who received an intestinal transplant, so some T cells may come from the graft donor.

The CDR3 coding sequence is TGCGCCAGCAGCCAAGTTTTGCCCCCGGGACTAGCTTACAATGAGCAGTTCTTC. Translated: CASSQVLPPGLAYNEQFF. The V and J genes are TRBV4-1 and TRBJ2-1; 9 bases line up with TRBD2. The length of the CDR3 is 18 residues. The V gene's germline CDR1 is MGHRA and CDR2 YSYEKL. Unmatched junction bases numbered 11, after V lost 1 base and J lost 4 bases.